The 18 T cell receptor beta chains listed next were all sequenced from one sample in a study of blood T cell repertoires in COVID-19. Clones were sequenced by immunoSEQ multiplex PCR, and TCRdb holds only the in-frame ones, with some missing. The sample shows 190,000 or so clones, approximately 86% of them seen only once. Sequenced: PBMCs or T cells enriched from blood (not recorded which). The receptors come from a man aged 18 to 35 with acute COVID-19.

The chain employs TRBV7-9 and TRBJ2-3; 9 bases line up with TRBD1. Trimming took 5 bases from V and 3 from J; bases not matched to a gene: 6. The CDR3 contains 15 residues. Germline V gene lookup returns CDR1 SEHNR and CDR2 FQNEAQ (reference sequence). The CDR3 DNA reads TGTGCCAGCAGCCTAGGACAGGGGAGTACAGATACGCAGTATTTT. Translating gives CASSLGQGSTDTQYF.

In DNA form, the CDR3 reads TGTGCCAGTCTAGGGGGACAGGGGGACTCCTACGAGCAGTACTTC. This codes for CASLGGQGDSYEQYF. The chain employs TRBV2 and TRBJ2-7; the match to TRBD1 covers 11 bases. The V gene end was trimmed by 9 bases and the J gene end by 0 bases; junction bases not matched to a gene: 7. Germline loops: CDR1 SNHLY, CDR2 FYNNEI. The CDR3 sequence is 15 residues long.

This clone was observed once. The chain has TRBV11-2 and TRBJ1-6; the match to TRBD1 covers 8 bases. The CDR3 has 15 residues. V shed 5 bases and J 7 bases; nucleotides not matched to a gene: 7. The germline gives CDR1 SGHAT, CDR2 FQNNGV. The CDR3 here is CASSTRTGLNSPLHF. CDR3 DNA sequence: TGTGCCAGCAGCACCCGGACAGGGCTAAATTCACCCCTCCACTTT.

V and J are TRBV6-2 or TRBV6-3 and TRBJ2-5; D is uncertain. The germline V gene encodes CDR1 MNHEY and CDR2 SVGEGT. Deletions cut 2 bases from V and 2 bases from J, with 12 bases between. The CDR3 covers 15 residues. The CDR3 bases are TGTGCCAGCAGTTACCTGACACGCCCTCAAGAGACCCAGTACTTC. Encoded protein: CASSYLTRPQETQYF.

Written as DNA, the CDR3 is TGTGCCAGCAGCCCTCAGGGGGGAGTTAGCACAGATACGCAGTATTTT. Translated: CASSPQGGVSTDTQYF. The chain couples TRBV9 to TRBJ2-3; a possible D gene is TRBD1 (7 bases). The germline CDR1 and CDR2 sequences are SGDLS and YYNGEE. Trimming pared 4 bases from V and 0 bases from J, leaving 15 bases between. This CDR3 has 16 residues.

CDR3 loop: CASSEVGEETQYF. The CDR3 DNA sequence: TGCGCCAGCAGTGAGGTGGGAGAGGAGACCCAGTACTTC. The V and J genes are TRBV10-2 and TRBJ2-5, with D possibly TRBD2 on 5 matching bases. The CDR3 is 13 residues long. Germline CDR1 and CDR2: WSHSY and SAAADI. The germline V and J ends were trimmed by 2 bases and 5 bases, with 9 bases remaining between them.

The CDR3 region is CASSPLGGSGAPRNEQFF. CDR3 sequence (DNA): TGTGCCAGCAGCCCCCTCGGGGGTAGCGGAGCCCCTAGAAATGAGCAGTTCTTC. The J gene is TRBJ2-1, the V gene TRBV5-6, with a possible D match to TRBD2 (6 bases). V lost 4 bases to trimming and J lost 7 bases, with 27 bases between them. CDR3 length equals 18 residues. Germline-derived CDR1 and CDR2 are SGHDT and YYEEEE.

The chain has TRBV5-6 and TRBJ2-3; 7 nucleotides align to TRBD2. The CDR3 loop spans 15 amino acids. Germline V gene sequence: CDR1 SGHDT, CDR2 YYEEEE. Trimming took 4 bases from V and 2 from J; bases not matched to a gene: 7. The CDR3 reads CASSPRAGYTDTQYF. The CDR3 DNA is TGTGCCAGCAGCCCGCGAGCGGGATACACAGATACGCAGTATTTT.

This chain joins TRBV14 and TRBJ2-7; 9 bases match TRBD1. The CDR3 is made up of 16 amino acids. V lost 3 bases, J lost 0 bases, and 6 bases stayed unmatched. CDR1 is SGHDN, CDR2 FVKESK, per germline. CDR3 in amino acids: CASSHTGGVSSYEQYF. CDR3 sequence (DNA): TGTGCCAGCAGCCACACAGGGGGCGTTAGCTCCTACGAGCAGTACTTC.

Here the CDR3 DNA reads TGTGCCAGCAGCTCGTCAGCCCAGGGAACCGCTAATGAAAAACTGTTTTTT. Translation: CASSSSAQGTANEKLFF. The chain employs TRBV7-9 and TRBJ1-4, with D perhaps matching TRBD1 (5 bases). The CDR3 is 17 amino acids. V lost 4 bases to trimming and J lost 3 bases, with 18 bases between them. Germline V gene data show CDR1 as SEHNR and CDR2 as FQNEAQ (reference sequence). Full variable domain (remainder filled in from reference TRBV7-9 and TRBJ1-4): DTGVSQNPRHKITKRGQNVTFRCDPISEHNRLYWYRQTLGQGPEFLTYFQNEAQLEKSRLLSDRFSAERPKGSFSTLEIQRTEQGDSAMYLCASSSSAQGTANEKLFFGSGTQLSVL.

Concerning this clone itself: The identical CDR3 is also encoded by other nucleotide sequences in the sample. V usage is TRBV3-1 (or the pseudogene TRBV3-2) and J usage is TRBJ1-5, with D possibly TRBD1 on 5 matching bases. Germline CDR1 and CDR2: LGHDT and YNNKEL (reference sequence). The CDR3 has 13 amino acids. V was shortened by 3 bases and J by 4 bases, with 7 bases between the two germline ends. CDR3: CASSQGGNQPQHF. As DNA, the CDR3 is TGTGCCAGCAGCCAGGGGGGAAATCAGCCCCAGCATTTT.

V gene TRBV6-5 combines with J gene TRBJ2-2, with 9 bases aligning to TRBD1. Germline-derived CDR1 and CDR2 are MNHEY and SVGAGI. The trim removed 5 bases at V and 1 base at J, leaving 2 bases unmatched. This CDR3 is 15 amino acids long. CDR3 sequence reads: CASSKGQGNTGELFF. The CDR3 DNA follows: TGTGCCAGCAGTAAGGGACAGGGGAACACCGGGGAGCTGTTTTTT.

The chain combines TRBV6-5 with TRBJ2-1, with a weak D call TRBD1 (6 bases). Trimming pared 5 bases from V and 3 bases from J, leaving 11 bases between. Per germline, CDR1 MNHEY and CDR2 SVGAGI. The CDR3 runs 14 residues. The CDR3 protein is CASSPRTVYNEQFF. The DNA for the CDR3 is TGTGCCAGCAGTCCGCGGACAGTCTACAATGAGCAGTTCTTC.

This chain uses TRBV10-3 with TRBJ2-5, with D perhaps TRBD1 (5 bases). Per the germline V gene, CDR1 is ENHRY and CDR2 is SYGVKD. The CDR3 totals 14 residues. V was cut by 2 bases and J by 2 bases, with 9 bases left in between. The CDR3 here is CAISEGHLQETQYF. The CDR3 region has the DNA TGTGCCATCAGTGAGGGACATCTACAAGAGACCCAGTACTTC.

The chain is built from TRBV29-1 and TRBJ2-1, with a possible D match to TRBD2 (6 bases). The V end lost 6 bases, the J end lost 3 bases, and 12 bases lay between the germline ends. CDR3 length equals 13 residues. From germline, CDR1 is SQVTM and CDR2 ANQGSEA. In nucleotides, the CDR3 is TGCAGCGTCGCTGGCGGGAACTACAATGAGCAGTTCTTC. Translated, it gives CSVAGGNYNEQFF.

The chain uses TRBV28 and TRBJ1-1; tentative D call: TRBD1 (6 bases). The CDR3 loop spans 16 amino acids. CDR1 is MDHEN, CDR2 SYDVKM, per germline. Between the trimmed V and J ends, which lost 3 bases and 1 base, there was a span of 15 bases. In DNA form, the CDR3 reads TGTGCCAGCAGTTTCCCCTGGGGGGGCGAGAACACTGAAGCTTTCTTT. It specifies CASSFPWGGENTEAFF. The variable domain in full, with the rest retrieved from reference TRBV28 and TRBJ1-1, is DVKVTQSSRYLVKRTGEKVFLECVQDMDHENMFWYRQDPGLGLRLIYFSYDVKMKEKGDIPEGYSVSREKKERFSLILESASTNQTSMYLCASSFPWGGENTEAFFGQGTRLTVV.

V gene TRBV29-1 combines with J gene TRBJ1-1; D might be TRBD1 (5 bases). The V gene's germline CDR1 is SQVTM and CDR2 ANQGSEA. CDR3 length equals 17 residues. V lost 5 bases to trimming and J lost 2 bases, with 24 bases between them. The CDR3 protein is CSVRGGGLSDSNTEAFF. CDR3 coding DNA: TGCAGCGTTCGGGGCGGGGGGTTATCGGACTCAAACACTGAAGCTTTCTTT.

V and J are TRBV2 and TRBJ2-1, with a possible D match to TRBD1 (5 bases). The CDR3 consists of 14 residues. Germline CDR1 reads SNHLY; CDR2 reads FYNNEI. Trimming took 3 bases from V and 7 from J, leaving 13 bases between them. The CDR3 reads CASSEARVENEQFF. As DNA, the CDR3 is TGTGCCAGCAGTGAGGCCAGGGTGGAGAATGAGCAGTTCTTC.